This T cell receptor (beta chain) was captured in a study of Tregs in tolerant kidney transplant recipients. CDR3 length: 16 residues. Trimming cost V 5 bases and J 0 bases; bases outside gene matches: 6. The germline V gene has CDR1 SGHTA and CDR2 FQGNSA. Concerning this clone itself: Its antigen is unknown.

General study results and limits: Tregs expanded with activated donor B cells seemed most donor-specific. Few patients were studied, so findings need validation in larger groups.

Unstimulated regulatory T cells (CD4+CD25+CD127-), CD4+CD25- non-regulatory cells, CD4 and CD8 cells were FACS-sorted from thawed PBMCs. Assay used: immunoSEQ multiplex PCR; TCRdb lists only in-frame clones, some missing. The sample holds about 68,000 clones, around 84% seen once. Sequencing was performed on CD4+ T cells from blood. The V call is TRBV7-2, the J call TRBJ2-1; TRBD2 agrees at 8 bases. The sequence derives from a human donor in good health. The CDR3 DNA follows: TGTGCCAGCAGCGCGTCCGGGACTAGCTCCTACAATGAGCAGTTCTTC. This gives the protein CASSASGTSSYNEQFF. Variable domain in full (rest from reference TRBV7-2 and TRBJ2-1): GAGVSQSPSNKVTEKGKDVELRCDPISGHTALYWYRQSLGQGLEFLIYFQGNSAPDKSGLPSDRFSAERTGGSVSTLTIQRTQQEDSAVYLCASSASGTSSYNEQFFGPGTRLTVL.